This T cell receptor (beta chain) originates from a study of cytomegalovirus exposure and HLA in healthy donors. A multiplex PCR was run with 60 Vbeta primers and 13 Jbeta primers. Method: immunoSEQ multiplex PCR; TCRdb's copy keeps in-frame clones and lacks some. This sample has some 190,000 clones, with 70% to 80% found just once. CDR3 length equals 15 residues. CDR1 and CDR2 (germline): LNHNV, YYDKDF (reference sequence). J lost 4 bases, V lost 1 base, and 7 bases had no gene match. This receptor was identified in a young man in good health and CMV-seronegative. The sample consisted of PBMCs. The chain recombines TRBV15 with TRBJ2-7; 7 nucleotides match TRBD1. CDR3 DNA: TGTGCCACCAGCAGAGCCGCAGGGGGATTTTACGAGCAGTACTTC. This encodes CATSRAAGGFYEQYF.